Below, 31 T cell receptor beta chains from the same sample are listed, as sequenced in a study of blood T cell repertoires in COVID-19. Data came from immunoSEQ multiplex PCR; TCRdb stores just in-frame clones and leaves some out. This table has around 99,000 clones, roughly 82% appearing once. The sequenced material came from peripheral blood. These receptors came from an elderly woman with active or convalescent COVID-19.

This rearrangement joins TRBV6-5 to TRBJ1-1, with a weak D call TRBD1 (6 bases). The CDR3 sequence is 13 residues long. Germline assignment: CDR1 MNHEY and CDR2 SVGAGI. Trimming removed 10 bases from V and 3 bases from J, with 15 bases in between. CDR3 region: CATMGRQDTEAFF. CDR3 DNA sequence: TGTGCCACCATGGGGCGACAGGACACTGAAGCTTTCTTT.

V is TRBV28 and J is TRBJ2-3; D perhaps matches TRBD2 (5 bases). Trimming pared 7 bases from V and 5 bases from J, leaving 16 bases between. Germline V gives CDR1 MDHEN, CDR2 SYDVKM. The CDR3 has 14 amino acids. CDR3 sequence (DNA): TGTGCCAGCACCCCCCCCGGGGTGGAAGATACGCAGTATTTT. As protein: CASTPPGVEDTQYF. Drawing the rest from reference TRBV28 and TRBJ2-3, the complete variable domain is DVKVTQSSRYLVKRTGEKVFLECVQDMDHENMFWYRQDPGLGLRLIYFSYDVKMKEKGDIPEGYSVSREKKERFSLILESASTNQTSMYLCASTPPGVEDTQYFGPGTRLTVL.

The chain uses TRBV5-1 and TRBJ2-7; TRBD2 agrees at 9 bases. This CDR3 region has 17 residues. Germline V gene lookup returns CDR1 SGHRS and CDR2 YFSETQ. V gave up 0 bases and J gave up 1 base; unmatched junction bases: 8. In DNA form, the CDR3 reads TGCGCCAGCAGCTTGGGGGCGGGAGGGCCTCTTTCCTACGAGCAGTACTTC. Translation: CASSLGAGGPLSYEQYF.

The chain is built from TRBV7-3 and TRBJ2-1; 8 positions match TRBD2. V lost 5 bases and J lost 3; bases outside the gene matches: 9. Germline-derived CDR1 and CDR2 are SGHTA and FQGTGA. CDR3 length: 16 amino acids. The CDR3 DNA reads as TGTGCCAGCAGCGGGGGAGCGGGAGTGTACTACAATGAGCAGTTCTTC. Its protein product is CASSGGAGVYYNEQFF.

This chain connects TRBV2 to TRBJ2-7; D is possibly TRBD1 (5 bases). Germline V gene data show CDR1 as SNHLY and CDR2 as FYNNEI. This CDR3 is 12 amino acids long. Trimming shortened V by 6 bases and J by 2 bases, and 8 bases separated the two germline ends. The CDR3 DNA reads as TGTGCCAGCAGGGACACTGCCTACGAGCAGTACTTC. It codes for CASRDTAYEQYF.

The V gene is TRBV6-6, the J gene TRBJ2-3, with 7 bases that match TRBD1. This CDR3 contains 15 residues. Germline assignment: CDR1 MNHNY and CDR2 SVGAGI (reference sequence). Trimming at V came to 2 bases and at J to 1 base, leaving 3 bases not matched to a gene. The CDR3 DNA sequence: TGTGCCAGCAGTTACCCCCAGGGGGGCACAGATACGCAGTATTTT. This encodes CASSYPQGGTDTQYF.

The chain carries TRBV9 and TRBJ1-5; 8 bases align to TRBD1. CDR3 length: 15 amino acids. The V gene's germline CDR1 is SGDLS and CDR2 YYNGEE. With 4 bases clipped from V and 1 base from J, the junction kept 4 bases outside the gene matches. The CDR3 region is CASSLTGESNQPQHF. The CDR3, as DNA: TGTGCCAGCAGCTTGACAGGGGAAAGCAATCAGCCCCAGCATTTT.

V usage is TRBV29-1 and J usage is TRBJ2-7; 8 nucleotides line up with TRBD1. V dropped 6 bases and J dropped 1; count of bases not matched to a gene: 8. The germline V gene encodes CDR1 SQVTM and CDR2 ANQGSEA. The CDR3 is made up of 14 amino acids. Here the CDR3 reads CSVSRDRRSYEQYF. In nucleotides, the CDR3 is TGCAGCGTCTCGAGGGACAGGAGATCCTACGAGCAGTACTTC.

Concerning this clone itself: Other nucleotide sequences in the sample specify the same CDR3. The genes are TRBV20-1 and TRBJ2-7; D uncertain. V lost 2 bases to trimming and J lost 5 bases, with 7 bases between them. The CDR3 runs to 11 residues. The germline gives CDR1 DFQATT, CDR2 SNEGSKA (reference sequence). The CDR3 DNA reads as TGCAGTGCTAGATCTGGCCACGAGCAGTACTTC. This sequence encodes CSARSGHEQYF.

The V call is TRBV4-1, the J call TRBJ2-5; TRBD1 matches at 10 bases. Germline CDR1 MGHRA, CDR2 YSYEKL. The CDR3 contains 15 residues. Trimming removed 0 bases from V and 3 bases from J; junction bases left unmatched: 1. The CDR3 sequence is CASSQEGTGEETQYF. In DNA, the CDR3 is TGCGCCAGCAGCCAAGAGGGGACAGGGGAAGAGACCCAGTACTTC.

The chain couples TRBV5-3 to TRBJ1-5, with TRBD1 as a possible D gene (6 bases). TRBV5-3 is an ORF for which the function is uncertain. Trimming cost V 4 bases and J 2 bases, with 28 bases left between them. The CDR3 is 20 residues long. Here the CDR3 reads CARSRIDRHKGYNRNQPQHF. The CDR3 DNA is TGTGCCAGAAGCCGAATAGACAGGCACAAAGGTTATAATCGCAATCAGCCCCAGCATTTT.

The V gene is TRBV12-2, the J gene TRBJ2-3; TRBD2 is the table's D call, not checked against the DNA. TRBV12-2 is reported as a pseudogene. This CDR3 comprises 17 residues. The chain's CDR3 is CASRLSRLAGSTDTQYF. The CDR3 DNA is TGTGCAAGTCGCTTATCCCGACTAGCGGGAAGCACAGATACGCAGTATTTT.

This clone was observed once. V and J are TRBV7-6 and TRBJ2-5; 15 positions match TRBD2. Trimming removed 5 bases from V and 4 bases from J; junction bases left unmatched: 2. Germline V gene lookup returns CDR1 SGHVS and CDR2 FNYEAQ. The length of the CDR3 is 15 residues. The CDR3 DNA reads TGTGCCAGCAGCCCGGGACTAGCGGGAGGAGAGACCCAGTACTTC. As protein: CASSPGLAGGETQYF.

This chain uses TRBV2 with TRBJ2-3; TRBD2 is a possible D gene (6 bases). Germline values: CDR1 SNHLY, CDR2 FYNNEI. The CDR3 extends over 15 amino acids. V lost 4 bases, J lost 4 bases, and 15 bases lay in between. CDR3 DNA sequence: TGTGCCAGCAGTGCAAGGAGAGGAGGGTCAGATACGCAGTATTTT. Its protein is CASSARRGGSDTQYF.

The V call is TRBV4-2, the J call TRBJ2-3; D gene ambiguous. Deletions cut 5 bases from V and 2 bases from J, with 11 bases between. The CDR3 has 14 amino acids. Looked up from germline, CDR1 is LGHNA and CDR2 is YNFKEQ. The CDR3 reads CASSVPGFTDTQYF. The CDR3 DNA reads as TGTGCCAGCAGCGTCCCGGGTTTCACAGATACGCAGTATTTT.

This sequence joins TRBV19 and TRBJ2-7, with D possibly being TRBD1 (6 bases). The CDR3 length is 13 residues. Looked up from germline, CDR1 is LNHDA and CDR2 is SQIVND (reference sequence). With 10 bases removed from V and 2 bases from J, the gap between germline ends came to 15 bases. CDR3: CATRQDTTYEQYF. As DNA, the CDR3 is TGTGCCACCAGACAGGATACTACCTACGAGCAGTACTTC.

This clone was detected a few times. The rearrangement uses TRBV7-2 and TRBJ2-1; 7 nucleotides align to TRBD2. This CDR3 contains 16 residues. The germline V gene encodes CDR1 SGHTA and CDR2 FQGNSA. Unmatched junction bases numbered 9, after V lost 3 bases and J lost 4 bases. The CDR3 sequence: CASSFPSGAGYNEQFF. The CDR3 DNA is TGTGCCAGCAGCTTCCCCAGCGGGGCGGGATACAATGAGCAGTTCTTC.

Here the CDR3 DNA reads TGTGCCAGCAGTGCTAGCGGCATGAGCACAGATACGCAGTATTTT. Translation gives CASSASGMSTDTQYF. The V gene is TRBV27, the J gene TRBJ2-3; 7 bases fit TRBD2. J gave up 0 bases and V 5 bases, and 5 bases lay outside the gene matches. Looked up from germline, CDR1 is MNHEY and CDR2 is SMNVEV (reference sequence). CDR3 size: 15 residues.

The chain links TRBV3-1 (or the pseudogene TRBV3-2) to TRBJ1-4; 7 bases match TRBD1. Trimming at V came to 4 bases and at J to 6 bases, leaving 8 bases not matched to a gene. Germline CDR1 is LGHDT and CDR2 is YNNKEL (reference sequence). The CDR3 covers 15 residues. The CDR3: CASSPPRGSDEKLFF. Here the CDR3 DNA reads TGTGCCAGCAGCCCCCCCAGGGGGTCTGATGAAAAACTGTTTTTT.

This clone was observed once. Here the CDR3 DNA reads TGTGCCAGTAGTATGAGAGAGACCCAGTACTTC. It yields the protein CASSMRETQYF. The genes are TRBV19 and TRBJ2-5; D is unresolved. The germline V gene encodes CDR1 LNHDA and CDR2 SQIVND (reference sequence). V lost 3 bases to trimming and J lost 4 bases, with 3 bases between them. The CDR3 is 11 amino acids.

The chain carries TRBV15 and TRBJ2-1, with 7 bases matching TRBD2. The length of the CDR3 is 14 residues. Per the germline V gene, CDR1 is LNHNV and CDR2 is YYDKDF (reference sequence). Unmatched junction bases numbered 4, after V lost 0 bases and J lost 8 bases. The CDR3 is CATSRDVGLDEQFF. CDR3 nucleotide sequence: TGTGCCACCAGCAGAGATGTTGGACTAGATGAGCAGTTCTTC.

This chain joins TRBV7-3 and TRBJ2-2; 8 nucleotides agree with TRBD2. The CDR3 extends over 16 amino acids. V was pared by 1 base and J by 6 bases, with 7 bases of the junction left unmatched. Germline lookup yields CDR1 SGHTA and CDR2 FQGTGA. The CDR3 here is CASSLNSREVAGELFF. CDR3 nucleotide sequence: TGTGCCAGCAGCTTAAACTCGCGGGAGGTAGCCGGGGAGCTGTTTTTT. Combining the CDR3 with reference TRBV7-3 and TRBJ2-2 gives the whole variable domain GAGVSQTPSNKVTEKGKYVELRCDPISGHTALYWYRQSLGQGPEFLIYFQGTGAADDSGLPNDRFFAVRPEGSVSTLKIQRTERGDSAVYLCASSLNSREVAGELFFGEGSRLTVL.

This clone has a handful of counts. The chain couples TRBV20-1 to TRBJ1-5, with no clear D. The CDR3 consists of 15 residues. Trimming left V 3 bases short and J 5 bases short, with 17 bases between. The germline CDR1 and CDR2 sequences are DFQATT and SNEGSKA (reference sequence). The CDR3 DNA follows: TGCAGTGCTAGTCCTCCAGGTTATCGGCATCAGCCCCAGCATTTT. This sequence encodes CSASPPGYRHQPQHF.

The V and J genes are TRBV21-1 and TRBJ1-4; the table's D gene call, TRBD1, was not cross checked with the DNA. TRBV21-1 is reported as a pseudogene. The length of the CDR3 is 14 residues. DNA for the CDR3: TGTGCCAGCACCTTGACAGGGAGATATGAAAAACTGTTTTTT. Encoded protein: CASTLTGRYEKLFF.

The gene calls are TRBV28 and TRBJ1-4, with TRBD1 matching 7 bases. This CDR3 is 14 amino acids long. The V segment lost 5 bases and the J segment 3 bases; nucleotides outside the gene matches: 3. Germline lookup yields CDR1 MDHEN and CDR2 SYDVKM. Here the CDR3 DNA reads TGTGCCAGCAGTGACAGGGTATCTAATGAAAAACTGTTTTTT. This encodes CASSDRVSNEKLFF.

The CDR3 sequence is CASSPPRGESDTQYF. Here the CDR3 DNA reads TGTGCCAGCAGCCCCCCCCGGGGGGAAAGCGATACGCAGTATTTT. The chain has TRBV9 and TRBJ2-3, with TRBD2 identical over 7 bases. V shed 4 bases, J shed 6 bases, and the junction held 11 bases outside the gene matches. Per the germline V gene, CDR1 is SGDLS and CDR2 is YYNGEE. This CDR3 has 15 residues.

The CDR3 bases are TGTGCCAGCTCACCGACGGGGAGGAACACTGAAGCTTTCTTT. Its translation: CASSPTGRNTEAFF. The rearrangement links TRBV7-3 to TRBJ1-1, with D unresolved. Trimming cost V 8 bases and J 1 base, with 14 bases left between them. The length of the CDR3 is 14 residues. The V gene's germline CDR1 is SGHTA and CDR2 FQGTGA.

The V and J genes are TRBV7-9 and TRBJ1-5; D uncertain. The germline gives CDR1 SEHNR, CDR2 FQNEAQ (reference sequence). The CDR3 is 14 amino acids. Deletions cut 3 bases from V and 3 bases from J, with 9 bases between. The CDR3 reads CASSFSSSNQPQHF. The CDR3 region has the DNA TGTGCCAGCAGCTTCTCTTCTTCCAATCAGCCCCAGCATTTT.

The CDR3 sequence: CASSATGGRGYEQYF. CDR3 DNA: TGTGCCAGCAGTGCGACCGGGGGTAGAGGCTACGAGCAGTACTTC. The rearrangement links TRBV14 to TRBJ2-7; the D gene is possibly TRBD2 (6 bases). CDR3 length: 15 amino acids. V was trimmed by 6 bases and J by 3 bases, leaving 18 bases between them. Per the germline V gene, CDR1 is SGHDN and CDR2 is FVKESK.

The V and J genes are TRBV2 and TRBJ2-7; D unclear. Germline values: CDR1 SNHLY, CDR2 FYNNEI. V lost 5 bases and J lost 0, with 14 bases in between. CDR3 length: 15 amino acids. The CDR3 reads CASSTRSGYSYEQYF. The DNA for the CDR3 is TGTGCCAGCAGTACCCGGTCAGGCTACTCCTACGAGCAGTACTTC.

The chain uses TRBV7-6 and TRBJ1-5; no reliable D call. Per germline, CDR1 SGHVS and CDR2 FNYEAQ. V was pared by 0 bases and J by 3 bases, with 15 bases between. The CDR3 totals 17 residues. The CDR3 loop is CASSLASSGSLNQPQHF. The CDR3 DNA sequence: TGTGCCAGCAGCTTAGCGTCCTCAGGCAGCCTCAATCAGCCCCAGCATTTT.